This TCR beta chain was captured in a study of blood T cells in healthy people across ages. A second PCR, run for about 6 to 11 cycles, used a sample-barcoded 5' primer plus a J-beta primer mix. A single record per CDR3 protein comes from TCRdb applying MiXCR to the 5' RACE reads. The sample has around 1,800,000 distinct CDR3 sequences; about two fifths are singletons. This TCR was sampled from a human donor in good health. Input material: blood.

CDR3 loop: CSAPRTGGNYGYTF. In DNA, the CDR3 is TGCAGTGCACCGCGGACAGGGGGGAACTATGGCTACACCTTC. This sequence joins TRBV20-1 and TRBJ1-2, with 10 bases aligning to TRBD1. V trimming: 6 bases; J trimming: 2 bases; junction bases outside the gene matches: 6. CDR1 is DFQATT, CDR2 SNEGSKA, per germline (reference sequence). The CDR3 extends over 14 amino acids.